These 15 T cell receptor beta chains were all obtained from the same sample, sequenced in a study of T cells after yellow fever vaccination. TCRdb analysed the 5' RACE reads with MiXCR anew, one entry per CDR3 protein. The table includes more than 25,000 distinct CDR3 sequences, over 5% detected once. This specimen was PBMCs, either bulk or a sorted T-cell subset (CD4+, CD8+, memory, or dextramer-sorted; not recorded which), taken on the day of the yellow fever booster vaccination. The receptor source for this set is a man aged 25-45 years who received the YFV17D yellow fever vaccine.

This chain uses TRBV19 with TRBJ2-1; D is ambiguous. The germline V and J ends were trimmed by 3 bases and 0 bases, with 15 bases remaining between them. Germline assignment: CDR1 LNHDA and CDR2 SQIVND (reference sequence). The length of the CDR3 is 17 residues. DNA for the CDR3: TGTGCCAGTAGTATCTTAGGCCCTCCGGACTCCTACAATGAGCAGTTCTTC. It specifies CASSILGPPDSYNEQFF.

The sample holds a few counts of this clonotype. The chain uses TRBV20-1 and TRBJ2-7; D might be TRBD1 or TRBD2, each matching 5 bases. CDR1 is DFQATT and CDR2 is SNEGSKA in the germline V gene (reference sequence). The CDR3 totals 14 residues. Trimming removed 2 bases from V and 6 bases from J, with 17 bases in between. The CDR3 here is CSARPSGTLGEQYF. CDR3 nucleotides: TGCAGTGCTAGACCCTCCGGGACCCTTGGCGAGCAGTACTTC.

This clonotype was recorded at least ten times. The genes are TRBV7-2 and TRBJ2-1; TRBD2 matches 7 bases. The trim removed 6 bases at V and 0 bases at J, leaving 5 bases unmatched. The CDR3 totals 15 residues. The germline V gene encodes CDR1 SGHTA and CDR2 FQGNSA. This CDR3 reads CASREAGISYNEQFF. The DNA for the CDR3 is TGTGCCAGCAGAGAAGCGGGAATCTCCTACAATGAGCAGTTCTTC.

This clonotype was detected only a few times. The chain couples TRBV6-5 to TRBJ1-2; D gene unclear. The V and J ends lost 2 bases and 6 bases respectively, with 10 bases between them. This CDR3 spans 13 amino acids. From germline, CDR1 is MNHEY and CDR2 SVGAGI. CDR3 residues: CASSYKPGNGYTF. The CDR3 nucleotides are TGTGCCAGCAGTTACAAGCCGGGTAATGGCTACACCTTC.

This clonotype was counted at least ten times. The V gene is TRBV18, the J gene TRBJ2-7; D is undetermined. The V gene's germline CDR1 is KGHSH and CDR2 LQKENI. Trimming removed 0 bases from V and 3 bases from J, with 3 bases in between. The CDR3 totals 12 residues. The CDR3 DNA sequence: TGTGCCAGCTCACCACCCAACTACGAGCAGTACTTC. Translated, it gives CASSPPNYEQYF.

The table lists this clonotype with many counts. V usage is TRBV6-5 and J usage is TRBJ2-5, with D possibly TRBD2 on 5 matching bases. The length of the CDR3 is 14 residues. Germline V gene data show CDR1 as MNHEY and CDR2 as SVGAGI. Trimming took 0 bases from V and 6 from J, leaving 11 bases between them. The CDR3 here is CASSYSMGVQTQYF. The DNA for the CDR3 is TGTGCCAGCAGTTACTCGATGGGAGTGCAGACCCAGTACTTC.

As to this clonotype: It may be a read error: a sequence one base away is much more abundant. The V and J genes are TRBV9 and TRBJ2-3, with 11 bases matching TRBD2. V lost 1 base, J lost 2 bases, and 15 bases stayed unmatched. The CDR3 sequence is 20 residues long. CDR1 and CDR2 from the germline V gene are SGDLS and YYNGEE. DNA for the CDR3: TGTGCCAGCAGCGTAACACTTGGAGTAGCGGGAGGGGCCTCCACAGATACGCAGTATTTT. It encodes CASSVTLGVAGGASTDTQYF.

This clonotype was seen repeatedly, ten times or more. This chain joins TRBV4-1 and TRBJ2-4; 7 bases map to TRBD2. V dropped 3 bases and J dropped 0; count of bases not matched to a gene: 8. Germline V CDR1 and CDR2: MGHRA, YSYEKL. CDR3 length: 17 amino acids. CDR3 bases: TGCGCCAGCAGCCATGCTAGCGGTTCCCTAGCCAAAAACATTCAGTACTTC. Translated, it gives CASSHASGSLAKNIQYF.

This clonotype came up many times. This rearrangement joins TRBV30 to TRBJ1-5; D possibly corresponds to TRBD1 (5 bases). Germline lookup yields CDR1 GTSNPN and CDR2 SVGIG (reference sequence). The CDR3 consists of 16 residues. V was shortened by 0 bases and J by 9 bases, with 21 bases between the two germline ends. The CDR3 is CAWSVRRSGNVLPQHF. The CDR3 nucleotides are TGTGCCTGGAGTGTAAGGAGGTCAGGGAACGTCTTGCCCCAGCATTTT.

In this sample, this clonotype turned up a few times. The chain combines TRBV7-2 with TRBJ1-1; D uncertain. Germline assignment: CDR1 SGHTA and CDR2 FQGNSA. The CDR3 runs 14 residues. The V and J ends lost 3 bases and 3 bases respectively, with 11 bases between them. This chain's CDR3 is CASSLWQTHTEAFF. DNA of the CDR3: TGTGCCAGCAGCTTGTGGCAGACACACACTGAAGCTTTCTTT.

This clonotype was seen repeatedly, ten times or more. CDR3 sequence reads: CASSQVPYEQYF. For the CDR3, the DNA is TGTGCCAGCAGCCAAGTCCCCTACGAGCAGTACTTC. The chain links TRBV3-1 to TRBJ2-7; D uncertain. The CDR3 runs to 12 residues. V lost 1 base to trimming and J lost 2 bases, with 3 bases between them. Germline-derived CDR1 and CDR2 are LGHDT and YNNKEL (reference sequence).

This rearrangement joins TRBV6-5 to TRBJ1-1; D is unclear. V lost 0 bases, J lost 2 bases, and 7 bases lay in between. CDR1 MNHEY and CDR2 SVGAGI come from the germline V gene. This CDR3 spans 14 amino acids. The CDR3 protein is CASSYSPYNTEAFF. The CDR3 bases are TGTGCCAGCAGTTACTCCCCCTATAACACTGAAGCTTTCTTT.

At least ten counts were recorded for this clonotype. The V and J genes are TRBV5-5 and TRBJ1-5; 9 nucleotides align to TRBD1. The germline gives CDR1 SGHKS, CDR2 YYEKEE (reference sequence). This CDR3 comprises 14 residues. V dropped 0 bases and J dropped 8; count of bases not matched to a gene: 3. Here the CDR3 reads CASSLGRDREPQHF. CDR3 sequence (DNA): TGTGCCAGCAGCTTGGGGCGGGACAGGGAGCCCCAGCATTTT. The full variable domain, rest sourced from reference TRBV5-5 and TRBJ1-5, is DAGVTQSPTHLIKTRGQQVTLRCSPISGHKSVSWYQQVLGQGPQFIFQYYEKEERGRGNFPDRFSARQFPNYSSELNVNALLLGDSALYLCASSLGRDREPQHFGDGTRLSIL.

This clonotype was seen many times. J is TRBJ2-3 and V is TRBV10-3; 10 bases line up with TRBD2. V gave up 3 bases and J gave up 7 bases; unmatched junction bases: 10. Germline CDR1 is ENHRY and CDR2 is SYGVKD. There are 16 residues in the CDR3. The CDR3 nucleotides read TGTGCCATCAGTGACAGTGGAGCGGGAGGGCGTAATACGCAGTATTTT. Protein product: CAISDSGAGGRNTQYF.

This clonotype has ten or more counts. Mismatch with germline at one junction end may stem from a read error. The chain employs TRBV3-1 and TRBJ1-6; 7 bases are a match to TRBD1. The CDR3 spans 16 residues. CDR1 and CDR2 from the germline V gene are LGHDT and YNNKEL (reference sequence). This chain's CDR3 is CASSQAGTANNSPLHF. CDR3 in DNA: TGTGCCAGCAGCCAGGCGGGGACAGCAAATAATTCACCCCTTCACTTT.